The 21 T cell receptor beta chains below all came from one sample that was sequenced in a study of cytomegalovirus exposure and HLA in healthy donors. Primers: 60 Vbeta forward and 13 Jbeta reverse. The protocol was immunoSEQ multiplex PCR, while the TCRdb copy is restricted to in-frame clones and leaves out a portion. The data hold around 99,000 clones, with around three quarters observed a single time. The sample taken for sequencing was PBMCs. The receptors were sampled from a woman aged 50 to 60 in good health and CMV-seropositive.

For the CDR3, the DNA is TGTGCCAGCAGCCAAAGACAGGGGGGATACAATGAGCAGTTCTTC. This sequence encodes CASSQRQGGYNEQFF. This rearrangement joins TRBV7-3 to TRBJ2-1; 9 bases line up with TRBD1. V lost 5 bases and J lost 4; bases outside the gene matches: 6. CDR1 and CDR2 from the germline V gene are SGHTA and FQGTGA. The CDR3 contains 15 residues.

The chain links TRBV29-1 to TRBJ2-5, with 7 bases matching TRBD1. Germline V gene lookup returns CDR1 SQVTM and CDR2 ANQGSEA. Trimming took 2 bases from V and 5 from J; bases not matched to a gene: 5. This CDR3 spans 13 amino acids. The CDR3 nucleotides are TGCAGCGTTGAACCGACAGGGTCGGAGACCCAGTACTTC. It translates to CSVEPTGSETQYF.

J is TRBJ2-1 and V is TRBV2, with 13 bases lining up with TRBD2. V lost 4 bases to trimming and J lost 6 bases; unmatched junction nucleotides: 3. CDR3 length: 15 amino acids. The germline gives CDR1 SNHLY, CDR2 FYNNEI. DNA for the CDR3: TGTGCCAGCAGTGTCGGGACTAGCGGGATCAATGAGCAGTTCTTC. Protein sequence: CASSVGTSGINEQFF.

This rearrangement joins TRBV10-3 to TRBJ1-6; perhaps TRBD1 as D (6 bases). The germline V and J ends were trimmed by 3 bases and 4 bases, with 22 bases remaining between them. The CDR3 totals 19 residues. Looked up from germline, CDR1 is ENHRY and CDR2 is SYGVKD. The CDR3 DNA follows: TGTGCCATCAGTGACCCTGAGAGGGGGGGCTCTTCTTATAATTCACCCCTCCACTTT. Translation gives CAISDPERGGSSYNSPLHF.

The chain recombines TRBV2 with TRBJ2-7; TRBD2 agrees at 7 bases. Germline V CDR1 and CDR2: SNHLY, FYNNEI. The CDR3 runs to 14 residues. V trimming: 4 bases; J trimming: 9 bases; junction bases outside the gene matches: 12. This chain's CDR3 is CASSVEGGTIGQYF. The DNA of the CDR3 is TGTGCCAGCAGTGTGGAGGGAGGGACTATCGGGCAGTACTTC.

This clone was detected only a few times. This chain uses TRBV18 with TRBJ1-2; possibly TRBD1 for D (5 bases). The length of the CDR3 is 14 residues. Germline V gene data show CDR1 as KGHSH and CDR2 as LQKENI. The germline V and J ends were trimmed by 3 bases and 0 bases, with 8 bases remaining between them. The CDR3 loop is CASSPEGANYGYTF. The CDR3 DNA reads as TGTGCCAGCTCACCGGAAGGGGCTAACTATGGCTACACCTTC.

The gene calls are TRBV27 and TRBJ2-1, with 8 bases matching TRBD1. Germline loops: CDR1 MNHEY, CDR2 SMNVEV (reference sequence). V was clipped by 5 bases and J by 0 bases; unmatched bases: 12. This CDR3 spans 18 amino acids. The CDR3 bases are TGTGCCAGCAGTGGGTTGGACAGGGTAGGCCTCTCCTACAATGAGCAGTTCTTC. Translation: CASSGLDRVGLSYNEQFF.

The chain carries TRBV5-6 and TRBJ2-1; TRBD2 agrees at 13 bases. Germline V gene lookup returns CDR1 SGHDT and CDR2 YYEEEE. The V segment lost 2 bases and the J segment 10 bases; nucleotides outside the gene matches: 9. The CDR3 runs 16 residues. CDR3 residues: CASSLAGLAGPSEQFF. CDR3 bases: TGTGCCAGCAGCTTAGCGGGACTAGCGGGACCCTCCGAGCAGTTCTTC.

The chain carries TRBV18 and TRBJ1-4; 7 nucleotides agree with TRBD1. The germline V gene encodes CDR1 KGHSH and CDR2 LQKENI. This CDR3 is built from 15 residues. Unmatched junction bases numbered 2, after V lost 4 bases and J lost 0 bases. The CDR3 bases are TGTGCCAGCTCACGGGACAGTGCAACTAATGAAAAACTGTTTTTT. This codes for CASSRDSATNEKLFF.

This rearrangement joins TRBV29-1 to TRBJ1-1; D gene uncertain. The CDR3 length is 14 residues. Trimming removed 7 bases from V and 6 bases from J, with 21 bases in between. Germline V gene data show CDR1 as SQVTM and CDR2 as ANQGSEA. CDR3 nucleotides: TGCAGCGCTTCCCCCCCGACTGTCGCTCCTGAAGCTTTCTTT. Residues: CSASPPTVAPEAFF.

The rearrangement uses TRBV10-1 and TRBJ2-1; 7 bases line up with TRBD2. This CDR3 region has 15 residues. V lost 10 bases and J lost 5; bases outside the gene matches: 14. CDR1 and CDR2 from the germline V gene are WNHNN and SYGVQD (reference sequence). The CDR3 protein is CATNSGIDTNNEQFF. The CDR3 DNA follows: TGCGCCACTAACAGCGGGATCGATACCAACAATGAGCAGTTCTTC.

The CDR3 DNA follows: TGTGCCAGTAGTATAACGGACAGGAGCACAGATACGCAGTATTTT. It codes for CASSITDRSTDTQYF. This chain uses TRBV19 with TRBJ2-3; 7 bases agree with TRBD1. Germline trimming cut 2 bases from V and 0 bases from J; bases unmatched to any gene: 2. The CDR3 is made up of 15 amino acids. CDR1 LNHDA and CDR2 SQIVND come from the germline V gene (reference sequence).

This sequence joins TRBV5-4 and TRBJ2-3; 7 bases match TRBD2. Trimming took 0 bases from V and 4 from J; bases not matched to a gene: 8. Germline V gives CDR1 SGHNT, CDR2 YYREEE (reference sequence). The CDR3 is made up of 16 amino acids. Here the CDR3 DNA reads TGTGCCAGCAGCTTGGGGCCAGCGGGGATCGCAGATACGCAGTATTTT. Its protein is CASSLGPAGIADTQYF.

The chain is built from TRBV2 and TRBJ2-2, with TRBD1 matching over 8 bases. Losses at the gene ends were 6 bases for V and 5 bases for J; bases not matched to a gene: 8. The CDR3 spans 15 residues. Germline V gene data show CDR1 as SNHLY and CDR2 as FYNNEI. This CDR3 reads CASRADRGRTGELFF. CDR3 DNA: TGTGCCAGCAGGGCCGACAGGGGACGGACCGGGGAGCTGTTTTTT.

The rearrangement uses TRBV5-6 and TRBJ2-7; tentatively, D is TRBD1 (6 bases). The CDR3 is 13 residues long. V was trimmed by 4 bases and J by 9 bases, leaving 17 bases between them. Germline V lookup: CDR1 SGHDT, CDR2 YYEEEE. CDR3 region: CASSRDTTSGQYF. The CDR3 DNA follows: TGTGCCAGCAGCCGGGACACCACCTCGGGGCAGTACTTC. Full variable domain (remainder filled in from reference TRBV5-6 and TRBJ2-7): DAGVTQSPTHLIKTRGQQVTLRCSPKSGHDTVSWYQQALGQGPQFIFQYYEEEERQRGNFPDRFSGHQFPNYSSELNVNALLLGDSALYLCASSRDTTSGQYFGPGTRLTVT.

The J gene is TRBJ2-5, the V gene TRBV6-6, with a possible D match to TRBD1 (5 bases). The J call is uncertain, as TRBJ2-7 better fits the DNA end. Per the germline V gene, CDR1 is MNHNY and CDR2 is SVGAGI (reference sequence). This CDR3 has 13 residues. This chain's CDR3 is CASSAAGSYEQYF. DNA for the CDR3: TGTGCCAGCAGTGCGGCAGGGTCCTACGAGCAGTACTTC.

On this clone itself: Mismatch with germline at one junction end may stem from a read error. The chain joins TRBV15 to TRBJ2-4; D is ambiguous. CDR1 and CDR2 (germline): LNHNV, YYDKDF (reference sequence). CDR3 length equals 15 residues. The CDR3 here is CATSRDPSSTNSQYF. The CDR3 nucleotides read TGTGCCACCAGCAGAGACCCCAGTTCAACCAACAGTCAGTACTTC.

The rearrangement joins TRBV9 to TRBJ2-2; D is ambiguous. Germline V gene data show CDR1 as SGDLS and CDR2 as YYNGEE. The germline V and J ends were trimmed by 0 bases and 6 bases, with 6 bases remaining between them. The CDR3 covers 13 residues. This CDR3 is CASSVVVAGELFF. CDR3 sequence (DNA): TGTGCCAGCAGCGTAGTCGTTGCCGGGGAGCTGTTTTTT.

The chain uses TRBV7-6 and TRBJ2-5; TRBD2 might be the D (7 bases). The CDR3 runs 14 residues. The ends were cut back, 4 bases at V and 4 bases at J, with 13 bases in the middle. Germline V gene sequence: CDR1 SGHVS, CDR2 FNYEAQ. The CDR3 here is CASSSKGGGETQYF. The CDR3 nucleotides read TGTGCCAGCAGCTCGAAAGGGGGGGGAGAGACCCAGTACTTC.

CDR3 sequence: CASSAGTTQTGEQYF. For the CDR3, the DNA is TGTGCCAGCAGCGCAGGGACTACGCAGACCGGCGAGCAGTACTTC. The chain joins TRBV7-9 to TRBJ2-7; TRBD2 matches 7 bases. The CDR3 length is 15 residues. Germline trimming cut 5 bases from V and 6 bases from J; bases unmatched to any gene: 13. Germline-derived CDR1 and CDR2 are SEHNR and FQNEAQ (reference sequence).

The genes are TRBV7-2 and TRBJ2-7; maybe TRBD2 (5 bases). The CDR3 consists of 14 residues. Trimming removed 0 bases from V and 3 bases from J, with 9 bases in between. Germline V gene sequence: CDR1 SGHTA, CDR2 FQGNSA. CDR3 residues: CASSLAERIYEQYF. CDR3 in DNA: TGTGCCAGCAGCTTAGCGGAGCGGATCTACGAGCAGTACTTC.